A single sample is the source of the 5 T cell receptor beta chains below, sequenced in a study of T cell responses to AZD1222 COVID-19 vaccine. Profiled with immunoSEQ multiplex PCR; TCRdb holds only in-frame clones, not every one. The sample shows roughly 120,000 clones, 85% to 95% of them seen only once. This material consisted of peripheral blood, taken 28 days after the second AZD1222 dose. All receptors come from an adult who received the AZD1222 COVID-19 vaccine.

This clone was recorded once. The chain's CDR3 is CASSLLQGALSDTQYF. For the CDR3, the DNA is TGTGCCAGCAGTTTATTACAGGGGGCCCTGTCAGATACGCAGTATTTT. V and J are TRBV27 and TRBJ2-3; the match to TRBD1 covers 9 bases. CDR3 length equals 16 residues. Per germline, CDR1 MNHEY and CDR2 SMNVEV (reference sequence). Trimming took 1 base from V and 4 from J; bases not matched to a gene: 6.

The count of this clone is one. The gene calls are TRBV28 and TRBJ2-6; no clear D gene. This CDR3 is built from 18 residues. The germline V gene has CDR1 MDHEN and CDR2 SYDVKM. The V end was cut by 6 bases, the J end by 0 bases, with 18 bases between. This CDR3 reads CASRLGGYTSSGANVLTF. The CDR3 bases are TGTGCCAGCAGGCTTGGTGGGTACACCTCCTCTGGGGCCAACGTCCTGACTTTC.

The V call is TRBV3-1 (or the pseudogene TRBV3-2), the J call TRBJ1-4, with 7 positions matching TRBD1. Per the germline V gene, CDR1 is LGHDT and CDR2 is YNNKEL (reference sequence). The V segment lost 2 bases and the J segment 1 base; nucleotides outside the gene matches: 4. The CDR3 has 16 amino acids. The CDR3 reads CASSQPTGVTNEKLFF. CDR3 in DNA: TGTGCCAGCAGCCAACCCACAGGGGTAACTAATGAAAAACTGTTTTTT.

The chain employs TRBV6-4 and TRBJ2-3; either TRBD1 or TRBD2 may fit D (5 bases each). Germline CDR1 and CDR2: MRHNA and SNTAGT. The CDR3 covers 14 residues. Trimming left V 4 bases short and J 5 bases short, with 13 bases between. CDR3 amino acids: CASSGGSDGDTQYF. The DNA of the CDR3 is TGTGCCAGCAGTGGGGGGAGTGATGGAGATACGCAGTATTTT.

The genes are TRBV4-2 and TRBJ2-2; maybe TRBD2 (7 bases). The CDR3 consists of 16 residues. Trimming removed 4 bases at V and 0 bases at J, with 12 bases between. CDR1 and CDR2 from the germline V gene are LGHNA and YNFKEQ. As DNA, the CDR3 is TGTGCCAGCAGCCCCGGGGGGCTCGCGAACACCGGGGAGCTGTTTTTT. Protein: CASSPGGLANTGELFF.